The present T cell receptor (beta chain) was sequenced within a study of CD8 T cells in ankylosing spondylitis. Study findings and constraints: Apparently characteristic of ankylosing spondylitis blood was a TCR beta motif (about eight highly homologous variants). Those disease-linked clones were CD8+; they were also relatively rare in peripheral blood.

This clonotype was recorded a few times. Its antigen is as yet unknown. The germline V gene encodes CDR1 SGHNT and CDR2 YENEEA. The CDR3 is 14 residues long. V lost 1 base to trimming and J lost 3 bases, with 7 bases between them. Molecular-barcoded quantitative 5'-RACE produced these TCR beta libraries. MiXCR was run by TCRdb on the 5' RACE reads, yielding one entry per CDR3 protein. The table records more than 150,000 distinct CDR3 sequences, around 13% of them present only once. The clonotype was recovered from a male donor with ankylosing spondylitis or in good health (not recorded which). The chain combines TRBV11-3 with TRBJ2-4; D might be TRBD2 (6 bases). Sequenced material: blood, either unsorted or a sorted T cell fraction (not recorded which). The CDR3 bases are TGTGCCAGCAGCTTAGGGGGGGTCAAAAACATTCAGTACTTC. It translates to CASSLGGVKNIQYF.